This T cell receptor beta chain was documented in a study of identical twins. Study results and caveats: The more abundant beta clonotypes in cord blood had fewer insertions, and memory repertoires did not show this.

TCRdb called the 5' RACE reads again in MiXCR, with one record for every CDR3 protein. The sample lists around 530,000 distinct CDR3 sequences, approximately 16% seen once, with roughly 0.42% in the top ten. There are a few counts of this clonotype. What it binds is unknown. These same data were also listed under a study on yellow fever vaccine responses in identical twins.

Input material: CD4+ T cells sorted from blood. The receptor was derived from a woman under 30 in good health.

CDR3: CASSQVVGVTGELFF. The CDR3 region has the DNA TGCGCCAGCAGCCAAGTGGTCGGCGTCACCGGGGAGCTGTTTTTT. The chain employs TRBV4-1 and TRBJ2-2; D is unresolved. The ends were cut back, 1 base at V and 4 bases at J, with 10 bases in the middle. CDR1 and CDR2 from the germline V gene are MGHRA and YSYEKL. The CDR3 has 15 amino acids.